This T cell receptor (beta chain) was documented in a study of blood T cell repertoires in COVID-19. The CDR3 is made up of 16 amino acids. Trimming stripped 5 bases from V and 7 bases from J, with 21 bases between. The germline gives CDR1 LNHDA, CDR2 SQIVND (reference sequence). Using immunoSEQ multiplex PCR, the repertoire was profiled, and TCRdb retains in-frame clones only, with some absent. The repertoire consists of around 24,000 clones, with roughly nine tenths occurring once and the leading ten covering about 26%. Sequencing was carried out using peripheral blood. The clonotype comes from a man aged 65-85 years with COVID-19, enrolled during active disease. The gene calls are TRBV19 and TRBJ2-1; possibly TRBD2 for D (5 bases). CDR3 sequence: CASSFGLGLKRNEQFF. For the CDR3, the DNA is TGTGCCAGTAGTTTTGGACTCGGGTTAAAGAGAAATGAGCAGTTCTTC.